This TCR beta chain came from a study of vaccination effects on CD4 cells after COVID-19 (dated by TCRdb to 2021 to 2024). With respect to the entire study: Participants received two doses of either the BNT162b2 or the mRNA-1273 mRNA SARS-CoV-2 vaccine. The study compared SARS-CoV-2 spike-specific CD4+ TCR repertoires before and after mRNA vaccination in COVID-19 convalescent patients and infection-naive vaccine recipients. A total of 9 to 11 COVID-19 convalescent patients and several SARS-CoV-2-naive healthy vaccine recipients were included in the full study. Cultures from other donors in the study were sequenced using the Oncomine TCR Beta short-read assay on an Illumina iSeq 100.

CDR1 SEHNR and CDR2 FQNEAQ are derived from the germline V gene (reference sequence). V drops 0 bases and J drops 4 bases, leaving 14 bases in between. The CDR3 runs 16 residues from the cysteine to the phenylalanine. Of the read, only the CDR3 DNA is kept; its 48 bases are in frame from base 1. Receptors were amplified or captured by the immunoSEQ multiplex PCR assay. DNA from the cultured, isolated CD4+ T cells was subjected to TCR beta CDR3 sequencing. For the original study's pipeline: Non-productive TCR sequences were removed, reads were trimmed to the CDR3 region, and CDR3s of at least 7 amino acids were retained. The MANAFEST web app was used to identify antigen-specific clonotypes by comparing expansion in peptide wells with expansion in reference cultures. Positive clones required FDR<0.05 expansion versus reference and all other wells, odds ratio above 5, and frequency above 0.1% in two replicate wells. Cross-reactive clonotypes were defined as significantly expanded in SARS-CoV-2 spike wells and in at least one common cold coronavirus spike condition. CDR3 similarity was assessed by Levenshtein distance with the stringdist R package, and unrooted trees were built with ape in R 3.6.1. TCRdb provides this immuneACCESS table in a form limited to in-frame rearrangements. Some clones are lacking; in checked studies, under half of them reflect an unresolved V gene, and why the rest are absent is not known. That table gives V, J and clone size, and the DNA gave D and trimming. This sample has under 80,000 clones in its table, and over 70% of those were observed once. The ten most abundant clones make up roughly a tenth of the sample.

Comment on this clone: Its antigen is unknown. It has no much larger one-base neighbor in the sample; base qualities were not kept.

Study-wide findings and limitations: Among healthy vaccine recipients, nearly all vaccine-induced clones were SARS-CoV-2 mono-reactive, and just 1 of 255 was cross-reactive with common cold coronaviruses. Marked clonal contraction was observed in both infection-induced and vaccine-induced clones at late post-vaccination timepoints, consistent with waning T cell responses. The study was limited by a small number of convalescent patients, and early post-infection timepoints were lacking.

In the ViraFEST assay, PBMC were stimulated with viral peptide pools, and TCR sequencing was then used to find antigen-specific CD4+ T cell clonotypes based on their expansion. After 10 to 11 days of culture, CD4+ T cells were isolated with the EasySep CD4+ T cell isolation kit. None of the healthy vaccine recipients had a prior SARS-CoV-2 infection, which was confirmed by nucleocapsid antibody tests that came back negative both before and after vaccination. Approximately 2 million PBMC per well were cultured in IMDM with 5% human AB serum, 9 to 10 IU/ml IL-2 and gentamicin, plus 10 ug/ml peptides. Half of the culture medium was replaced with fresh IL-2-containing medium on days 3 and 7. Each peptide stimulation condition was cultured in triplicate wells unless otherwise noted. Using Ficoll-Paque Plus gradient centrifugation, PBMC were separated from whole blood and then either used fresh or cryopreserved at -140C. Overlapping peptide pools spanned the spike proteins of SARS-CoV-2 and the common cold coronaviruses HCoV-NL63, HCoV-OC43 and HCoV-229E. Genomic DNA was extracted from cultured CD4+ T cells with the QIAamp micro DNA kit.

This clonotype was sampled from a human donor who received a COVID-19 vaccine. The rearranged segments are TRBV7-9 and TRBJ2-3, with no reliable assignment of the D segment. Material: CD4+ T cells from PBMCs cultured with SARS-CoV-2 spike peptides, obtained before COVID-19 vaccination. What this sample's cell subset or site label stands for: SARS-CoV-2 spike overlapping peptide pool stimulation. The DNA sequence is TGTGCCAGCAGCTTAGCGAGGCCGGTCGACGCAGATACGCAGTATTTT. This yields the protein CASSLARPVDADTQYF. The full variable domain, completed from the reference TRBV7-9 and TRBJ2-3 proteins outside the CDR3, reads DTGVSQNPRHKITKRGQNVTFRCDPISEHNRLYWYRQTLGQGPEFLTYFQNEAQLEKSRLLSDRFSAERPKGSFSTLEIQRTEQGDSAMYLCASSLARPVDADTQYFGPGTRLTVL.